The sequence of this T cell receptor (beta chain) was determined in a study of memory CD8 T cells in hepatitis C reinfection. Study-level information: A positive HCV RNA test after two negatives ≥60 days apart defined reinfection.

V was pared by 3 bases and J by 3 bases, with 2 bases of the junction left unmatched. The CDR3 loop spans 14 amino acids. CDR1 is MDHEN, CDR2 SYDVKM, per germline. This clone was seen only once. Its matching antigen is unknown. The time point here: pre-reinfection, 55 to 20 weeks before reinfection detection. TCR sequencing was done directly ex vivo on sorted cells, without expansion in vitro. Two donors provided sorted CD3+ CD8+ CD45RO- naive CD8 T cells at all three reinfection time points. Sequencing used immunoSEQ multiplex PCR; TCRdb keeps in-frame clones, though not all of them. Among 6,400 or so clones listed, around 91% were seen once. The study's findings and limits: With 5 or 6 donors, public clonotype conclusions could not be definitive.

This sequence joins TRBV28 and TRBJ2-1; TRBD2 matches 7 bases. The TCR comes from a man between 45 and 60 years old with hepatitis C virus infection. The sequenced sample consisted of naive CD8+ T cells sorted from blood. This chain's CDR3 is CASSFLAVYNEQFF. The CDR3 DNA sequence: TGTGCCAGCAGTTTCCTAGCGGTCTACAATGAGCAGTTCTTC.